These 7 T cell receptor beta chains came from one sample sequenced in a study of STAT5B mutations in CD4+ large granular lymphocyte leukemia. This table comes from immunoSEQ multiplex PCR, and its TCRdb copy is limited to in-frame clones, with some not included. The data show about 40,000 clones, approximately 84% seen once. The sequencing input was CD4+ T cells from blood buffy coats. The receptors were gathered from a human donor in good health.

This clone was detected a few times. V and J are TRBV5-1 and TRBJ2-5, with D hard to call. The CDR3 runs 15 residues. V gave up 2 bases and J gave up 0 bases, with 11 bases separating them. Germline V gene data show CDR1 as SGHRS and CDR2 as YFSETQ. The CDR3 coding sequence is TGCGCCAGCAGCTTACCTCTCACAGACCAAGAGACCCAGTACTTC. This sequence encodes CASSLPLTDQETQYF.

The genes are TRBV7-3 and TRBJ2-3; 10 bases match TRBD2. The CDR3 loop spans 16 amino acids. The germline V gene has CDR1 SGHTA and CDR2 FQGTGA. Germline trimming cut 1 base from V and 5 bases from J; bases unmatched to any gene: 6. CDR3 sequence (DNA): TGTGCCAGCAGCTTAATTCCGAGCGGGAGGGGAGATACGCAGTATTTT. Its translation: CASSLIPSGRGDTQYF.

Only one count was recorded for this clone. The chain recombines TRBV4-3 with TRBJ2-7; unclear D gene. There are 14 residues in the CDR3. The V gene lost 0 bases and the J gene lost 6 bases, with 12 bases spanning the gap. Germline values: CDR1 LGHNA, CDR2 YSLEER. The CDR3 protein is CASSQDSPDPEQYF. The CDR3 DNA sequence: TGCGCCAGCAGCCAAGATAGTCCGGATCCCGAGCAGTACTTC.

This chain uses TRBV6-1 with TRBJ1-2; 9 bases are shared with TRBD1. The CDR3 length is 15 residues. CDR1 is MNHNS, CDR2 SASEGT, per germline. After removal of 5 bases from V and 3 bases from J, the junction contained 7 bases not matched to a gene. CDR3 sequence reads: CASSPTGGQHYGYTF. The CDR3 DNA is TGTGCCAGCAGTCCGACAGGGGGGCAACACTATGGCTACACCTTC.

The CDR3 reads CASSRQPSYNEQFF. The DNA of the CDR3 is TGTGCCAGCAGTCGACAGCCCTCCTACAATGAGCAGTTCTTC. The chain couples TRBV28 to TRBJ2-1, with D perhaps TRBD1 (5 bases). Looked up from germline, CDR1 is MDHEN and CDR2 is SYDVKM. The CDR3 spans 14 residues. The V end lost 5 bases, the J end lost 0 bases, and 8 bases lay between the germline ends. Full variable domain (outside the CDR3, taken from reference TRBV28 and TRBJ2-1): DVKVTQSSRYLVKRTGEKVFLECVQDMDHENMFWYRQDPGLGLRLIYFSYDVKMKEKGDIPEGYSVSREKKERFSLILESASTNQTSMYLCASSRQPSYNEQFFGPGTRLTVL.

This chain links TRBV28 with TRBJ2-3; 11 bases fit TRBD2. The CDR3 contains 17 residues. The junction had 8 bases not matched to a gene; V was cut back by 6 bases and J by 0 bases. Germline CDR1 is MDHEN and CDR2 is SYDVKM. The CDR3: CASSLPGLAGSTDTQYF. CDR3 DNA: TGTGCCAGCAGCCTCCCCGGACTAGCGGGTAGCACAGATACGCAGTATTTT. Filled out from reference TRBV28 and TRBJ2-3, the complete variable domain reads DVKVTQSSRYLVKRTGEKVFLECVQDMDHENMFWYRQDPGLGLRLIYFSYDVKMKEKGDIPEGYSVSREKKERFSLILESASTNQTSMYLCASSLPGLAGSTDTQYFGPGTRLTVL.

This clone was seen just once. V and J are TRBV4-2 and TRBJ1-2; no reliable D call. There are 15 residues in the CDR3. Trimming pared 0 bases from V and 8 bases from J, leaving 16 bases between. Germline lookup yields CDR1 LGHNA and CDR2 YNFKEQ. This chain's CDR3 is CASSQDERVGGGYTF. The CDR3 bases are TGTGCCAGCAGCCAAGATGAGAGAGTTGGAGGCGGCTACACCTTC.